A selection of T cell receptor beta chains follows, all from one sample in a study of T cell responses to AZD1222 COVID-19 vaccine. Assay: immunoSEQ multiplex PCR; the TCRdb copy retains only in-frame clones and omits some. The sample consists of about 130,000 clones, 85% to 95% of them appearing once. The sample in question was peripheral blood, obtained on day 0 of AZD1222 vaccination. These receptors all come from an adult in good health. Each CDR3 is given without its conserved first and last residue.

>TRBV4-1|TRBJ1-1
ASSQVTILYSYRLPNTEAF
>TRBV10-3|TRBJ2-7
AIRGLAGGASGEQY
>TRBV5-5|TRBJ2-1
ASSGWAGQDSYNEQF
>TRBV28|TRBJ1-3
ASSLLGSSGNTIY
>TRBV14|TRBJ2-7
ASSQDTLLLILGEQY
>TRBV19|TRBJ2-6
ASSLGPTSGANVLT
>TRBV2|TRBJ2-3
ASSVRQSTDTQY
>TRBV6-5|TRBJ2-5
ASSRGTHQETQY
>TRBV5-4|TRBJ2-7
ASSPQVGVFAEQY
>TRBV19|TRBJ2-1
ASSIDLNNEQF
>TRBV7-9|TRBJ2-3
ASSLEMTGRSSTDTQY
>TRBV29-1|TRBJ2-7
SVATGTSRGEQY
>TRBV5-4|TRBJ1-2
ASSSPPNYGYT
>TRBV27|TRBJ2-7
ASSSTSGVYEQY
>TRBV24-1|TRBJ1-2
ATSDPAKESGYT
>TRBV6-5|TRBJ1-1
ASSIDGTAEAF